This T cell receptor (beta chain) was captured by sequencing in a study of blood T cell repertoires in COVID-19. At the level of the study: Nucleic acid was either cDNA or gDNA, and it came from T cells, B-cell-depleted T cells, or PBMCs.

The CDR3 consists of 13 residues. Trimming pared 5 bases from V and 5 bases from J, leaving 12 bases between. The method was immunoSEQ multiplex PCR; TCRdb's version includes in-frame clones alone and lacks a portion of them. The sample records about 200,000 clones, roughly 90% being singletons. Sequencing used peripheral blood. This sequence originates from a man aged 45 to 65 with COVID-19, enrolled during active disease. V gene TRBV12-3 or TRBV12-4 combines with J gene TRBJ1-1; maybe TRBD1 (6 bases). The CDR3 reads CASSVQGGTEAFF. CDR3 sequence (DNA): TGTGCCAGCAGTGTACAGGGCGGTACTGAAGCTTTCTTT.